A selection of T cell receptor gamma chains follows, all from one sample in a study of in vitro expanded adult blood gammadelta T cells. TCRdb reprocessed the 5' RACE reads using CATT. The sample includes 500 or so gamma-chain clones, roughly 13% seen only once; the top ten take 25% to 30%. These TCRs' antigens remain unknown. The sample was gamma-delta T cells from peripheral blood expanded in culture, taken from an in vitro culture stimulated with zoledronate. The receptors originated from an adult in good health. The CDR3 runs from the conserved cysteine through the conserved F or W. The order of the fields is V gene, clone size, J gene, CDR3 protein. Not every row has a clone size; where given, it reads once, few, many or a size class.

V gene: TRGV10; clone size: hyperexpanded; J gene: TRGJ1/TRGJ2; CDR3 protein: CAAWDLRKKLF
V gene: TRGV8; clone size: large; J gene: TRGJP1; CDR3 protein: CATWDTTGWFKIF
V gene: TRGV9; clone size: large; J gene: TRGJP; CDR3 protein: CALWEVRQELGKKIKVF
V gene: TRGV9; clone size: large; J gene: TRGJP1; CDR3 protein: CALWENGPTGWFKIF
V gene: TRGV9; clone size: -; J gene: TRGJP; CDR3 protein: CALWETKELGKKIKVF
V gene: TRGV9; clone size: -; J gene: TRGJP; CDR3 protein: CALWESAGELGKKIKVF
V gene: TRGV9; clone size: hyperexpanded; J gene: TRGJP; CDR3 protein: CALWEVQELGKKIKVF
V gene: TRGV9; clone size: medium-sized; J gene: TRGJP; CDR3 protein: CALWEVPLRQELGKKIKVF
V gene: TRGV9; clone size: medium-sized; J gene: TRGJP; CDR3 protein: CALWEEVWQELGKKIKVF
V gene: TRGV9; clone size: few; J gene: TRGJP; CDR3 protein: CALWEGEELGKKIKVF
V gene: TRGV9; clone size: large; J gene: TRGJP; CDR3 protein: CALWEALELGKKIKVF
V gene: TRGV9; clone size: -; J gene: TRGJP; CDR3 protein: CALWEAGSWAKKIKVF
V gene: TRGV9; clone size: large; J gene: TRGJP; CDR3 protein: CALWESQELGKKIKVF
V gene: TRGV9; clone size: large; J gene: TRGJP; CDR3 protein: CALWEAELGKKIKVF
V gene: TRGV9; clone size: large; J gene: TRGJP; CDR3 protein: CALWAHERVGQKIKVF
V gene: TRGV9; clone size: large; J gene: TRGJP; CDR3 protein: CALWEAELGKKIKVF
V gene: TRGV10; clone size: large; J gene: TRGJP2; CDR3 protein: CAAWSFSSDWIKTF
V gene: TRGV9; clone size: large; J gene: TRGJP; CDR3 protein: CALWERGVELGKKIKVF
V gene: TRGV9; clone size: large; J gene: TRGJP; CDR3 protein: CALWAPAGLGKKIKVF
V gene: TRGV9; clone size: large; J gene: TRGJP; CDR3 protein: CALWENQELGKKIKVF
V gene: TRGV3; clone size: large; J gene: TRGJ1/TRGJ2; CDR3 protein: CATCHLGYYKKLF
V gene: TRGV9; clone size: large; J gene: TRGJP; CDR3 protein: CALWEFSLELGKKIKVF
V gene: TRGV8; clone size: large; J gene: TRGJP1; CDR3 protein: CATIGWFKIF
V gene: TRGV9; clone size: large; J gene: TRGJP; CDR3 protein: CALWDTKRQELGKKIKVF
V gene: TRGV9; clone size: large; J gene: TRGJP; CDR3 protein: CALWEVGEELGKKIKVF
V gene: TRGV9; clone size: -; J gene: TRGJP; CDR3 protein: CALWEAPGELGKKIKVF
V gene: TRGV9; clone size: -; J gene: TRGJP; CDR3 protein: CALWEVPKPMQELGKKIMVF
V gene: TRGV9; clone size: large; J gene: TRGJP; CDR3 protein: CALWGGQELGKKIKVF
V gene: TRGV9; clone size: large; J gene: TRGJP; CDR3 protein: CALWEEDEKLGKKIKVF
V gene: TRGV9; clone size: large; J gene: TRGJP; CDR3 protein: CALWETGRGLGKKIKVF
V gene: TRGV9; clone size: large; J gene: TRGJP; CDR3 protein: CALWEVQGELGKKIKVF